The 3 T cell receptor beta chains below all came from one sample that was sequenced in a study of T cells after yellow fever vaccination. TCRdb re-called the 5' RACE reads through MiXCR, storing one row per CDR3 protein. Of a few hundred thousand distinct CDR3 sequences listed, 6.7% were seen once; the top ten hold 1% to 1.2%. The sequenced sample was CD4+ T cells sorted from PBMCs, obtained on the day of the yellow fever booster vaccination. The receptors were gathered from a man aged 25-40 years who received the YFV17D yellow fever vaccine.

This clonotype showed up many times. The chain uses TRBV10-3 and TRBJ2-3; D remains unclear. Looked up from germline, CDR1 is ENHRY and CDR2 is SYGVKD. The V end lost 5 bases, the J end lost 4 bases, and 7 bases lay between the germline ends. CDR3 size: 12 residues. CDR3 residues: CAISKGSDTQYF. The CDR3 DNA follows: TGTGCCATCAGTAAAGGGTCAGATACGCAGTATTTT.

V and J are TRBV20-1 and TRBJ1-6; TRBD1 is a possible D gene (5 bases). With 6 bases removed from V and 5 bases from J, the gap between germline ends came to 17 bases. This CDR3 is built from 15 residues. Germline V CDR1 and CDR2: DFQATT, SNEGSKA (reference sequence). This chain's CDR3 is CSAHSRQSNNSPLHF. In DNA form, the CDR3 reads TGCAGTGCCCACAGTCGACAGTCAAATAATTCACCCCTCCACTTT.

Many counts were recorded for this clonotype. The gene calls are TRBV20-1 and TRBJ2-7; 8 positions match TRBD1. V gave up 6 bases and J gave up 3 bases; unmatched junction bases: 4. The germline V gene has CDR1 DFQATT and CDR2 SNEGSKA (reference sequence). The CDR3 is 12 residues long. CDR3: CSAPGQDYEQYF. The CDR3 region has the DNA TGCAGTGCCCCGGGACAGGACTACGAGCAGTACTTC.